This T cell receptor (beta chain) was recovered during a study of human T cells and chemical hapten exposure. Overall study results and limits: TCRs above 1 in 1000 frequency did not change with DPC sensitization.

One entry per CDR3 protein results from TCRdb running MiXCR on the RACE reads. In the table there are over 35,000 distinct CDR3 sequences, about 10% of which are singletons. A few counts support this clonotype. Its matching antigen is unknown. Germline CDR1 SGHNT, CDR2 YENEEA. Trimming removed 6 bases at V and 7 bases at J, with 20 bases between. There are 15 residues in the CDR3. Time point in this sample: pre-sensitization, week 0. Stated treatment: therapeutic diphenylcyclopropenone sensitization with weekly scalp DPC. The study drew its donors from alopecia patients who were 18 to 70 years old and suitable for DPC. Extraction of total RNA was performed on unfractionated whole blood.

The input for sequencing was whole blood, taken in connection with sensitization to the hapten diphenylcyclopropenone (DPC). The chain carries TRBV11-3 and TRBJ2-3; tentatively, D is TRBD1 (6 bases). The source is a man aged 25 to 40 with alopecia areata. Some clones in this sample may be carry-over from other donors' samples. Written as DNA, the CDR3 is TGTGCCAGCAGTCCTACAGGGATTACCCTAAATACGCAGTATTTT. Amino acid sequence: CASSPTGITLNTQYF.